The 16 T cell receptor beta chains presented below share a single source sample, sequenced in a study of tumor and adjacent non-tumor tissue in lung cancer. RNA was extracted from bulk tissue without any cell sorting. A modified ARM-PCR protocol with three rounds of nested PCR amplified TCRbeta. In TCRdb, the multiplex PCR reads were re-called with MiXCR into one record per CDR3 protein. The sample includes tens of thousands of distinct CDR3 sequences, just under 60% of them seen just once. Sequencing was done on a sample of lung tumor tissue. The source of these receptors is a man in his forties or fifties with non-small cell lung cancer.

A few counts support this clonotype. The rearrangement uses TRBV12-3 or TRBV12-4 and TRBJ2-5; D is possibly TRBD1 or TRBD2 (5 bases each). Trimming cost V 5 bases and J 0 bases, with 16 bases left between them. The CDR3 consists of 16 residues. Here the CDR3 reads CASSNPGGVDQETQYF. The CDR3 DNA follows: TGTGCCAGCAGTAACCCTGGGGGAGTGGACCAAGAGACCCAGTACTTC.

About this clonotype itself: The junction differs from germline at one of its ends, possibly a read error. The rearrangement uses TRBV20-1 and TRBJ2-7; TRBD2 aligns across 7 bases. The CDR3 is 14 residues long. Germline-derived CDR1 and CDR2 are DFQATT and SNEGSKA (reference sequence). This CDR3 reads CSPREGGDAYEQYF. CDR3 sequence (DNA): TGCAGTCCTAGAGAGGGAGGGGATGCCTACGAGCAGTACTTC.

In DNA form, the CDR3 reads TGTGCCAGTAGTACGGGTTCGAGCTCTGGGGCCAACGTCCTGACTTTC. It specifies CASSTGSSSGANVLTF. The rearrangement uses TRBV19 and TRBJ2-6; D unclear. The CDR3 has 16 residues. Germline CDR1 and CDR2: LNHDA and SQIVND (reference sequence). Trimming shortened V by 4 bases and J by 0 bases, and 10 bases separated the two germline ends.

As regards this clonotype: One end of the junction fails to match germline, which may point to a read error. The V call is TRBV29-1, the J call TRBJ2-7, with D unresolved. The length of the CDR3 is 14 residues. In germline, CDR1 is SQVTM, CDR2 ANQGSEA. The CDR3 bases are TGCAGCGTTCTTGTTCAGTTGGGCACCTACGAGCCGTACTTC. Translation gives CSVLVQLGTYEPYF.

V is TRBV28 and J is TRBJ1-4; D perhaps matches TRBD1 (5 bases). Deletions cut 6 bases from V and 1 base from J, with 18 bases between. The CDR3 is 17 amino acids. Per germline, CDR1 MDHEN and CDR2 SYDVKM. The CDR3 nucleotides are TGTGCCAGCAGCTCTCTTACAGGAGGTTTAACTAATGAAAAACTGTTTTTT. It translates to CASSSLTGGLTNEKLFF.

This clonotype was seen at least ten times. CDR3 DNA sequence: TGTGCCAGCAGTTTGGACGGAACTGCTGGGGCCAACGTCCTGACTTTC. It yields the protein CASSLDGTAGANVLTF. The V gene is TRBV12-3 or TRBV12-4, the J gene TRBJ2-6; D gene uncertain. This CDR3 comprises 16 residues. V was clipped by 3 bases and J by 2 bases, with 11 bases between them.

A remark on this clonotype: A read error may explain this, as a much larger clone is one base away. V gene TRBV5-1 combines with J gene TRBJ1-5, with a tentative D call TRBD1 (5 bases). The germline V gene has CDR1 SGHRS and CDR2 YFSETQ. The CDR3 has 18 amino acids. DNA for the CDR3: TGCGCCAGCAGCTTGCCTAAAGAGGACACGAATAGCAATCAGCCCCATCATTTT. Amino acid sequence: CASSLPKEDTNSNQPHHF.

This clonotype occurred a few times. One junction end does not reproduce the germline sequence, and a read error may be involved. This chain joins TRBV6-6 and TRBJ2-1, with TRBD1 identical over 9 bases. Germline CDR1 MNHNY, CDR2 SVGAGI (reference sequence). This CDR3 is 14 amino acids long. DNA for the CDR3: TGTGCCAGCAGGCCGGGACAGGGCTACAATGAGCAGTCCTTC. Its translation is CASRPGQGYNEQSF.

The rearrangement uses TRBV29-1 and TRBJ2-7, with 8 positions matching TRBD1. The CDR3 runs 14 residues. V shed 6 bases and J 10 bases; nucleotides not matched to a gene: 17. Germline-derived CDR1 and CDR2 are SQVTM and ANQGSEA. CDR3 nucleotide sequence: TGCAGCGTAGTTACCGGGACAGGCTTCATCGAACAGTACTTC. Its translation: CSVVTGTGFIEQYF.

This clonotype was detected ten times or more. The chain recombines TRBV6-6 with TRBJ2-1; no clear D. CDR1 MNHNY and CDR2 SVGAGI come from the germline V gene (reference sequence). This CDR3 region has 12 residues. With 6 bases removed from V and 2 bases from J, the gap between germline ends came to 5 bases. The CDR3: CASSPTYNEQFF. CDR3 sequence (DNA): TGTGCCAGCAGCCCTACCTACAATGAGCAGTTCTTC.

With respect to this clonotype: The CDR3 does not end in the conserved phenylalanine or tryptophan, so this is likely a read error. The genes are TRBV6-1 and TRBJ2-7, with D hard to call. The V end was cut by 7 bases, the J end by 2 bases, with 6 bases between. CDR1 MNHNS and CDR2 SASEGT come from the germline V gene. The length of the CDR3 is 11 residues. Here the CDR3 DNA reads TGTGCCAGCAAACTGACCTACGAGCAGTACATC. This sequence encodes CASKLTYEQYI.

Ten or more counts support this clonotype. For the CDR3, the DNA is TGCAGCTTAACACAGGGGTTCGATCAGCCCCAGCATTTT. It encodes CSLTQGFDQPQHF. This sequence joins TRBV20-1 and TRBJ1-5, with TRBD1 identical over 7 bases. There are 13 residues in the CDR3. Germline V gives CDR1 DFQATT, CDR2 SNEGSKA (reference sequence).

The count of this clonotype is one. One end of the junction varies from germline; a read error may be responsible. The chain combines TRBV12-3 or TRBV12-4 with TRBJ2-1, with 8 bases lining up with TRBD2. CDR3 length: 14 amino acids. The CDR3 DNA reads as TGTGCCAGCACTTTCGGGAGGGGGTACAATAAGCAGTTCTTC. The encoded protein is CASTFGRGYNKQFF.

Concerning this clonotype itself: At one end the junction does not follow the germline gene, possibly because of a read error. The chain carries TRBV11-3 and TRBJ2-3; the match to TRBD2 covers 11 bases. The CDR3 sequence is 15 residues long. The germline V gene has CDR1 SGHNT and CDR2 YENEEA. The CDR3 loop reads CASNTGTSGTDTQYF. Written as DNA, the CDR3 is TGTGCCAGCAACACCGGGACTAGCGGCACAGATACACAGTATTTT.

This clonotype has more than one count but fewer than ten. The gene calls are TRBV28 and TRBJ2-1; no clear D gene. The V end was cut by 6 bases, the J end by 9 bases, with 12 bases between. Per germline, CDR1 MDHEN and CDR2 SYDVKM. This CDR3 has 12 amino acids. CDR3 residues: CASSTSGLEQFF. The CDR3 coding sequence is TGTGCCAGCAGCACCTCTGGCCTTGAGCAGTTCTTC.

The genes are TRBV29-1 and TRBJ1-2, with 11 bases lining up with TRBD1. Germline assignment: CDR1 SQVTM and CDR2 ANQGSEA. V dropped 6 bases and J dropped 5; count of bases not matched to a gene: 11. The CDR3 covers 15 residues. CDR3 nucleotide sequence: TGCAGCGTCACCCAGGGACAGGGGGTTAGTTATGGCTACACCTTC. Protein sequence: CSVTQGQGVSYGYTF. Looking up the rest from reference TRBV29-1 and TRBJ1-2 gives the full variable domain: SAVISQKPSRDICQRGTSLTIQCQVDSQVTMMFWYRQQPGQSLTLIATANQGSEATYESGFVIDKFPISRPNLTFSTLTVSNMSPEDSSIYLCSVTQGQGVSYGYTFGSGTRLTVV.